The present TCR beta chain was sequenced within a study of a mutant IDH1 vaccine in newly diagnosed glioma. Study in general: Vaccination of patients was performed eight times, in weeks 1, 3, 5, 7, 11, 15, 19 and 23.

Turning to this clone: Its matching antigen is unknown.

Here immunoSEQ multiplex PCR was the method, and the copy in TCRdb shows in-frame clones only, minus some. The sample consists of 70,000 to 95,000 clones, 85% to 90% of them appearing once. Specified time point: week 23, last vaccination. Topical imiquimod was applied with each vaccine dose, which held 300 ug of mutant IDH1 20-mer peptide. Germline V lookup: CDR1 MNHEY, CDR2 SMNVEV (reference sequence). With 8 bases clipped from V and 5 bases from J, the junction kept 16 bases outside the gene matches. The CDR3 extends over 17 amino acids. The rearrangement joins TRBV27 to TRBJ2-5; 11 bases agree with TRBD2. The input for sequencing was PBMCs, taken from a glioma patient whose treatment included an IDH1 peptide vaccine. This clonotype originated in a woman aged 45 to 65 with glioma. The CDR3 is CASRALALAGVGETQYF. CDR3 DNA sequence: TGTGCCAGCCGGGCGTTGGCACTAGCGGGAGTAGGGGAGACCCAGTACTTC.